The rows below give T cell receptor beta chains drawn from one sample of a study of shared clonotypes between healthy human individuals. TCRdb's copy holds only in-frame clones and misses some; the assay was immunoSEQ multiplex PCR. The table has about 1.1 million clones, about four fifths seen once. Input material: memory CD4+ T cells from PBMCs. These receptors all stem from a man younger than 30 in good health. Some clones in this sample may be carry-over from other donors' samples. Each CDR3 is given with its conserved first and last residue. D genes are given only for firm matches. Where a row states a size, it is once, few, many or the class of an expanded clone; other rows omit it.

v_call: TRBV5-1
j_call: TRBJ2-6
clone_size: once
d_call: -
cdr3_nt: TGCGCCAGCAGCTTGGGTGCGCCGGGAATTGGGGAGTCTGGGGCCAACGTCCTGACTTTC
cdr3_aa: CASSLGAPGIGESGANVLTF

v_call: TRBV5-4
j_call: TRBJ2-5
clone_size: -
d_call: TRBD1
cdr3_nt: TGTGCCAGCAGCCAGGACAGGGGGCAGGAGACCCAGTACTTC
cdr3_aa: CASSQDRGQETQYF

v_call: TRBV25-1
j_call: TRBJ2-5
clone_size: many
d_call: -
cdr3_nt: TGTGCCAGCAGTGAATTTCGGCAAGAGACCCAGTACTTC
cdr3_aa: CASSEFRQETQYF

v_call: TRBV5-6
j_call: TRBJ2-3
clone_size: few
d_call: TRBD1
cdr3_nt: TGTGCCAGCAGCCGACAGGGTGTGACAGATACGCAGTATTTT
cdr3_aa: CASSRQGVTDTQYF

v_call: TRBV9
j_call: TRBJ2-1
clone_size: few
d_call: -
cdr3_nt: TGTGCCAGCAGCGTAGCAGGAATCTACAATGAGCAGTTCTTC
cdr3_aa: CASSVAGIYNEQFF

v_call: TRBV28
j_call: TRBJ2-1
clone_size: -
d_call: TRBD2
cdr3_nt: TGTGCCAGCAGGGGACTAGCGCCGAGCTCCTACAATGAGCAGTTCTTC
cdr3_aa: CASRGLAPSSYNEQFF

v_call: TRBV10-3
j_call: TRBJ1-2
clone_size: -
d_call: -
cdr3_nt: TGTGCCATCAGTGAGGGGGTACCATCAGGCGGGAACTATGGCTACACCTTC
cdr3_aa: CAISEGVPSGGNYGYTF

v_call: TRBV7-9
j_call: TRBJ1-5
clone_size: once
d_call: TRBD1
cdr3_nt: TGTGCCAGCAGCTTCGGGACAGGCGATCAGCCCCAGCATTTT
cdr3_aa: CASSFGTGDQPQHF

v_call: TRBV28
j_call: TRBJ2-7
clone_size: -
d_call: TRBD1
cdr3_nt: TGTGCCAGCAGTTTATCAGGACAGGGTAGGGACGACGAGCAGTACTTC
cdr3_aa: CASSLSGQGRDDEQYF

v_call: TRBV10-1
j_call: TRBJ2-7
clone_size: -
d_call: -
cdr3_nt: TGCGCCAGCAGTGAGTCAAAACGGGGCCCCAGCACCTACGAGCAGTACTTC
cdr3_aa: CASSESKRGPSTYEQYF

v_call: TRBV28
j_call: TRBJ1-2
clone_size: -
d_call: TRBD1
cdr3_nt: TGTGCCAGCAGGACAGGGGGCGCCTATGGCTACACCTTC
cdr3_aa: CASRTGGAYGYTF

v_call: TRBV10-3
j_call: TRBJ1-5
clone_size: -
d_call: -
cdr3_nt: TGTGCCATCAGTGAAGGCACCCTAGGGGCAGGACCCCAGCATTTT
cdr3_aa: CAISEGTLGAGPQHF

v_call: TRBV7-9
j_call: TRBJ1-1
clone_size: -
d_call: TRBD1
cdr3_nt: TGTGCCAGCAGCACTGGACAGGTACACACTGAAGCTTTCTTT
cdr3_aa: CASSTGQVHTEAFF

v_call: TRBV4-1
j_call: TRBJ2-5
clone_size: few
d_call: -
cdr3_nt: TGCGCCAGCAGCCAAGGACTTCGAGAGACCCAGTACTTC
cdr3_aa: CASSQGLRETQYF

v_call: TRBV2
j_call: TRBJ1-1
clone_size: -
d_call: -
cdr3_nt: TGTGCCAGCAGGAATCGGGAGGCGGGGAATAAAGACACTGAAGCTTTCTTT
cdr3_aa: CASRNREAGNKDTEAFF

v_call: TRBV28
j_call: TRBJ1-1
clone_size: few
d_call: -
cdr3_nt: TGTGCCAGCAGTTTACCCCACCCGACGGGCATGAACACTGAAGCTTTCTTT
cdr3_aa: CASSLPHPTGMNTEAFF

v_call: TRBV2
j_call: TRBJ2-7
clone_size: once
d_call: -
cdr3_nt: TGTGCCTCAAGGCAGTACTACGAGCAGTACTTC
cdr3_aa: CASRQYYEQYF

v_call: TRBV28
j_call: TRBJ2-7
clone_size: few
d_call: TRBD2
cdr3_nt: TGTGCCAGCAGTTACCCGGGACTAGCGGGGACGGACTTCTACGAGCAGTACTTC
cdr3_aa: CASSYPGLAGTDFYEQYF

v_call: TRBV11-2
j_call: TRBJ2-1
clone_size: -
d_call: -
cdr3_nt: TGTGCCAGCAGCTTAGGAGGGACCACCTACAATGAGCAGTTCTTC
cdr3_aa: CASSLGGTTYNEQFF

v_call: TRBV16
j_call: TRBJ2-7
clone_size: -
d_call: -
cdr3_nt: TGTGCCAGCAGCCAATATTCGGATAGCTCCTACGAGCAGTACTTC
cdr3_aa: CASSQYSDSSYEQYF

v_call: TRBV9
j_call: TRBJ1-3
clone_size: -
d_call: -
cdr3_nt: TGTGCCAGCAGCGTAGAGTGGGCCTCTGGAAACACCATATATTTT
cdr3_aa: CASSVEWASGNTIYF

v_call: TRBV7-9
j_call: TRBJ1-1
clone_size: -
d_call: -
cdr3_nt: TGTGCCAGCAGCTTTCGGAAGAACACTGAAGCTTTCTTT
cdr3_aa: CASSFRKNTEAFF

v_call: TRBV2
j_call: TRBJ1-3
clone_size: -
d_call: -
cdr3_nt: TGTGCCAGCAGCTACACGAGCTCTGGAAACACCATATATTTT
cdr3_aa: CASSYTSSGNTIYF

v_call: TRBV2
j_call: TRBJ2-5
clone_size: many
d_call: TRBD2
cdr3_nt: TGTGCCAGCAGTGACCAGACTAGCGGAGGCTCGGAGACCCAGTACTTC
cdr3_aa: CASSDQTSGGSETQYF

v_call: TRBV10-3
j_call: TRBJ2-1
clone_size: -
d_call: TRBD2
cdr3_nt: TGTGCCATCAGCCTAGGACTAGCGGGAGGCCAAAGCTCCTACAATGAGCAGTTCTTC
cdr3_aa: CAISLGLAGGQSSYNEQFF

v_call: TRBV7-2
j_call: TRBJ1-2
clone_size: -
d_call: -
cdr3_nt: TGTGCCAGCAGCTTAGCGGAAGGGGACTATGGCTACACCTTC
cdr3_aa: CASSLAEGDYGYTF

v_call: TRBV28
j_call: TRBJ1-5
clone_size: -
d_call: -
cdr3_nt: TGTGCCAGCAGCAGCCAGGATCAGCCCCAGCATTTT
cdr3_aa: CASSSQDQPQHF

v_call: TRBV4-2
j_call: TRBJ2-5
clone_size: -
d_call: -
cdr3_nt: TGTGCCAGCAGCCAAGATCGAGAGACCCAGTACTTC
cdr3_aa: CASSQDRETQYF

v_call: TRBV5-8
j_call: TRBJ2-7
clone_size: -
d_call: -
cdr3_nt: TGTGCCAGCAGCCCCCCTTTTGGGACTCTCTCCTACGAGCAGTACTTC
cdr3_aa: CASSPPFGTLSYEQYF

v_call: TRBV30
j_call: TRBJ2-3
clone_size: -
d_call: TRBD2
cdr3_nt: TGTGCCTGGAGGGCTAGCGGGAGAGGTCGGCATACGCAGTATTTT
cdr3_aa: CAWRASGRGRHTQYF

v_call: TRBV19
j_call: TRBJ2-7
clone_size: -
d_call: -
cdr3_nt: TGTGCCAGTAGTATAGACTCCGGGTATCAGAACGAGCAGTACTTC
cdr3_aa: CASSIDSGYQNEQYF

v_call: TRBV5-1
j_call: TRBJ1-4
clone_size: -
d_call: TRBD1
cdr3_nt: TGCGCCAGCAGCTTGGCCCAGGGGGCAACTAATGAAAAACTGTTTTTT
cdr3_aa: CASSLAQGATNEKLFF

v_call: TRBV4-2
j_call: TRBJ2-7
clone_size: -
d_call: -
cdr3_nt: TGTGCCAGCAGCTTAAGGGACATACCCTACGAGCAGTACTTC
cdr3_aa: CASSLRDIPYEQYF

v_call: TRBV7-9
j_call: TRBJ1-2
clone_size: once
d_call: TRBD1
cdr3_nt: TGTGCCAGCAGCCCCTTCATCGGGACAGGGAAGGAAGGCTACACCTTC
cdr3_aa: CASSPFIGTGKEGYTF

v_call: TRBV4-2
j_call: TRBJ1-3
clone_size: -
d_call: -
cdr3_nt: TGTGCCAGCAGCCAAGAGGCCCTGGGAAACACCATATATTTT
cdr3_aa: CASSQEALGNTIYF

v_call: TRBV10-3
j_call: TRBJ2-5
clone_size: -
d_call: TRBD1
cdr3_nt: TGTGCCATCAGTGACCAGGGGGACCAAGAGACCCAGTACTTC
cdr3_aa: CAISDQGDQETQYF

v_call: TRBV2
j_call: TRBJ1-2
clone_size: -
d_call: -
cdr3_nt: TGTGCCAGCCGGGTTGAACAGGGTGGTGGCTACACCTTC
cdr3_aa: CASRVEQGGGYTF

v_call: TRBV7-2
j_call: TRBJ1-1
clone_size: -
d_call: -
cdr3_nt: TGTGCCAGCAACTCTAGACTCGACGGGAACACTGAAGCTTTCTTT
cdr3_aa: CASNSRLDGNTEAFF

v_call: TRBV7-3
j_call: TRBJ2-2
clone_size: few
d_call: -
cdr3_nt: TGTGCCAGCAGCTCCCCCTTTCGGGGGCGGAACACCGGGGAGCTGTTTTTT
cdr3_aa: CASSSPFRGRNTGELFF

v_call: TRBV10-3
j_call: TRBJ2-5
clone_size: -
d_call: -
cdr3_nt: TGTGCCACCGGGTGGGCCACCGAGACCCAGTACTTC
cdr3_aa: CATGWATETQYF

v_call: TRBV7-2
j_call: TRBJ2-5
clone_size: many
d_call: TRBD1
cdr3_nt: TGTGCCAGCAGCCAGGGGGCTTTGGAGACCCAGTACTTC
cdr3_aa: CASSQGALETQYF

v_call: TRBV14
j_call: TRBJ2-1
clone_size: -
d_call: TRBD2
cdr3_nt: TGTGCCAGCAGCCAAGTGGCGGGAGCCGCGGGCAATGAGCAGTTCTTC
cdr3_aa: CASSQVAGAAGNEQFF

v_call: TRBV28
j_call: TRBJ1-5
clone_size: -
d_call: TRBD1
cdr3_nt: TGTGCCAGCAGATATCAGGGGGCCGCAAGTTATAGCAATCAGCCCCAGCATTTT
cdr3_aa: CASRYQGAASYSNQPQHF

v_call: TRBV28
j_call: TRBJ2-6
clone_size: few
d_call: -
cdr3_nt: TGTGCCAGCAGTCTACAGGAGACTGGGGCCAACGTCCTGACTTTC
cdr3_aa: CASSLQETGANVLTF

v_call: TRBV5-4
j_call: TRBJ2-1
clone_size: -
d_call: TRBD2
cdr3_nt: TGTGCCAGCAGCTTACTAGCGGGTAACAATGAGCAGTTCTTC
cdr3_aa: CASSLLAGNNEQFF

v_call: TRBV2
j_call: TRBJ2-3
clone_size: -
d_call: TRBD1
cdr3_nt: TGTGCCAGCAAATACACAGGGGGCGGCACAGATACGCAGTATTTT
cdr3_aa: CASKYTGGGTDTQYF

v_call: TRBV2
j_call: TRBJ2-1
clone_size: -
d_call: -
cdr3_nt: TGTGCCAGCAGTGTAGTACCGAGCTCCTACAATGAGCAGTTCTTC
cdr3_aa: CASSVVPSSYNEQFF

v_call: TRBV6-5
j_call: TRBJ1-2
clone_size: -
d_call: -
cdr3_nt: TGTGCCAGCAGTTACTCCTCGGGTGCGGATGGCTACACCTTC
cdr3_aa: CASSYSSGADGYTF

v_call: TRBV7-2
j_call: TRBJ1-1
clone_size: -
d_call: -
cdr3_nt: TGTGCCAGCAGCGGGGACTTTGCTGAAGCTTTCTTT
cdr3_aa: CASSGDFAEAFF

v_call: TRBV10-3
j_call: TRBJ2-1
clone_size: -
d_call: -
cdr3_nt: TGTGCCATCAGTGAGAGGGACCTCTGGGGTGAGCAGTTCTTC
cdr3_aa: CAISERDLWGEQFF

v_call: TRBV5-1
j_call: TRBJ1-2
clone_size: -
d_call: -
cdr3_nt: TGCGCCAGCAGCAGGGCCCCCTCTATCGACTATGGCTACACCTTC
cdr3_aa: CASSRAPSIDYGYTF